These T cell receptor beta chains were read from a single sample in a study of CD8 T cells in ankylosing spondylitis. TCRdb re-called the 5' RACE reads with MiXCR, one entry per CDR3 protein. The profile shows 700,000 or so distinct CDR3 sequences, around 19% of them singletons. Sequenced: blood, either unsorted or a sorted T cell fraction (not recorded which). These receptors came from a male donor with ankylosing spondylitis. The CDR3 runs from the conserved cysteine through the conserved F or W. A D gene is named only where the DNA matches it firmly. Size values are once, few and many counts, or a class for expanded clones, and some rows have none.

CDR3	DNA	V	J	size	D
CASSQAFGVAYEQYF	TGTGCCAGCAGCCAGGCCTTCGGGGTAGCCTACGAGCAGTACTTC	TRBV4-2	TRBJ2-7	.	.
CASSPHGNGQETQYF	TGTGCCAGCAGTCCCCACGGGAACGGGCAAGAGACCCAGTACTTC	TRBV28	TRBJ2-5	few	.
CASSLVSGDTQYF	TGCGCCAGCAGCTTGGTTAGTGGAGATACGCAGTATTTT	TRBV7-2	TRBJ2-3	many	.
CASSTRPRGPGELFF	TGTGCCAGCAGCACACGTCCCAGGGGCCCCGGGGAGCTGTTTTTT	TRBV12-3/TRBV12-4	TRBJ2-2	few	.
CASSLHLWGGDNYEQYF	TGTGCCAGCAGCCTCCACCTCTGGGGTGGAGACAACTACGAGCAGTACTTC	TRBV7-2	TRBJ2-7	.	.
CASRRGTSGKNEQFF	TGTGCCAGCAGGAGGGGGACTAGCGGGAAAAATGAGCAGTTCTTC	TRBV12-3/TRBV12-4	TRBJ2-1	few	TRBD2
CASSPPPGDYEQYF	TGTGCCAGCTCACCACCGCCGGGAGACTACGAGCAGTACTTC	TRBV18	TRBJ2-7	few	.
CASSQDNREIETQYF	TGCGCCAGCAGCCAAGATAATCGGGAGATTGAGACCCAGTACTTC	TRBV4-3	TRBJ2-5	.	.
CASSWTGGAVNTEAFF	TGCGCCAGCAGCTGGACAGGGGGCGCGGTGAACACTGAAGCTTTCTTT	TRBV5-1	TRBJ1-1	many	TRBD1
CASRGSGRATDTQYF	TGCGCCAGCAGGGGTAGCGGGAGGGCTACAGATACGCAGTATTTT	TRBV10-2	TRBJ2-3	many	TRBD2
CASSRGEGVYEQYF	TGTGCCAGCAGCCGCGGGGAGGGGGTCTACGAGCAGTACTTC	TRBV7-9	TRBJ2-7	few	.
CASSFEGAETSGANVLTF	TGTGCCAGCAGTTTTGAGGGAGCAGAGACATCTGGGGCCAACGTCCTGACTTTC	TRBV11-2	TRBJ2-6	few	.
CASSLAGQASYNEQFF	TGCGCCAGCAGCTTGGCTGGCCAGGCTTCCTACAATGAGCAGTTCTTC	TRBV5-1	TRBJ2-1	.	.
CASSLRDRGRFETQYF	TGTGCCAGCAGCCTAAGGGACAGGGGGCGCTTCGAGACCCAGTACTTC	TRBV3-1	TRBJ2-5	few	TRBD1
CASSYSIGQAGNEQFF	TGTGCCAGCAGTTACTCGATAGGACAGGCGGGCAATGAGCAGTTCTTC	TRBV6-5	TRBJ2-1	few	TRBD1
CASQTSGRTDTQYF	TGTGCCAGCCAGACTAGCGGGAGGACAGATACGCAGTATTTT	TRBV2	TRBJ2-3	few	TRBD2
CASSLPKDRGPNEKLFF	TGTGCCAGCAGTTTACCCAAGGACAGGGGGCCAAATGAAAAACTGTTTTTT	TRBV28	TRBJ1-4	few	TRBD1
CAWSAGMGYEQYF	TGTGCCTGGAGTGCGGGGATGGGTTACGAGCAGTACTTC	TRBV30	TRBJ2-7	.	.
CSARDSEGRSYGYTF	TGCAGTGCTAGAGATAGCGAGGGCAGGAGCTATGGCTACACCTTC	TRBV20-1	TRBJ1-2	few	.
CATSSIDRNTEAFF	TGTGCCACCAGCAGCATAGACAGGAACACTGAAGCTTTCTTT	TRBV15	TRBJ1-1	few	.
CSLKLVFGNYEQYF	TGCAGTCTAAAGCTAGTTTTTGGTAACTACGAGCAGTACTTC	TRBV20-1	TRBJ2-7	.	.
CSVGETGRYRYEQYF	TGCAGCGTTGGGGAGACAGGCCGATACCGGTACGAGCAGTACTTC	TRBV29-1	TRBJ2-7	many	.
CSVDTLAGQGNPEAFF	TGCAGCGTTGATACACTTGCGGGACAGGGGAACCCTGAAGCTTTCTTT	TRBV29-1	TRBJ1-1	.	TRBD1
CATSDPGRGAYEQYF	TGTGCCACCAGTGATCCGGGCAGGGGCGCCTACGAGCAGTACTTC	TRBV24-1	TRBJ2-7	.	.
CASSYPRGVAYEQYF	TGTGCCAGCAGTTACCCTCGCGGGGTAGCCTACGAGCAGTACTTC	TRBV6-2/TRBV6-3	TRBJ2-7	.	.
CASSPRQGSQETQYF	TGCGCCAGCAGCCCAAGACAGGGGTCCCAAGAGACCCAGTACTTC	TRBV5-1	TRBJ2-5	.	TRBD1
CASSHRKAEGTQYF	TGTGCCAGCAGCCATCGGAAGGCCGAGGGTACGCAGTATTTT	TRBV7-9	TRBJ2-3	few	.
CASSITNTYNEQFF	TGTGCCAGTAGTATAACAAATACCTACAATGAGCAGTTCTTC	TRBV19	TRBJ2-1	.	.
CASSLYGTGENGYSPLHF	TGTGCCAGCAGTTTATACGGGACAGGGGAAAACGGCTATTCACCCCTCCACTTT	TRBV12-3/TRBV12-4	TRBJ1-6	few	TRBD1
CASSFGAGMYSGNTIYF	TGTGCCAGCAGCTTTGGGGCAGGGATGTACTCTGGAAACACCATATATTTT	TRBV7-2	TRBJ1-3	.	.
CASRSGPEVTGELFF	TGCGCCAGCAGATCAGGGCCAGAAGTCACCGGGGAGCTGTTTTTT	TRBV5-1	TRBJ2-2	.	.
CASRTLGGLYEQYF	TGTGCCAGCAGAACATTGGGGGGACTCTACGAGCAGTACTTC	TRBV5-6	TRBJ2-7	.	.
CASLANTGELFF	TGTGCCAGCCTAGCGAACACCGGGGAGCTGTTTTTT	TRBV2	TRBJ2-2	few	.
CASSKSRNTEAFF	TGTGCCAGCAGCAAGAGTAGGAACACTGAAGCTTTCTTT	TRBV7-3	TRBJ1-1	.	.
CASSPGGYQETQYF	TGTGCCAGCAGCCCCGGGGGGTACCAAGAGACCCAGTACTTC	TRBV7-9	TRBJ2-5	few	TRBD2
CASSLSGGGYTF	TGTGCCAGCAGCTTAAGTGGGGGCGGCTACACCTTC	TRBV11-2	TRBJ1-2	many	.
CASSLGGFTRDQPQHF	TGTGCCAGCAGCTTGGGAGGCTTCACACGCGATCAGCCCCAGCATTTT	TRBV5-6	TRBJ1-5	few	.
CSASVGGNEKLFF	TGCAGCGCATCAGTTGGGGGTAATGAAAAACTGTTTTTT	TRBV29-1	TRBJ1-4	few	.
CASSQGQGWTGELFF	TGCGCCAGCAGCCAGGGACAGGGGTGGACCGGGGAGCTGTTTTTT	TRBV4-1	TRBJ2-2	few	TRBD1
CASASDLNTEAFF	TGTGCCAGCGCTTCGGACCTGAACACTGAAGCTTTCTTT	TRBV7-9	TRBJ1-1	few	.
CSARVQGALIGQPQHF	TGCAGTGCTAGAGTACAGGGGGCCCTGATAGGTCAGCCCCAGCATTTT	TRBV20-1	TRBJ1-5	few	TRBD1
CASSSPGREPRNTEAFF	TGTGCCAGCAGCTCCCCTGGTAGGGAACCCAGGAACACTGAAGCTTTCTTT	TRBV7-8	TRBJ1-1	.	.
CASSPRTSGIYEQYF	TGTGCCAGCAGCCCCCGGACTAGCGGGATATACGAGCAGTACTTC	TRBV7-6	TRBJ2-7	.	TRBD2
CASSANTGVNEKLFF	TGTGCCAGCAGCGCGAATACAGGGGTTAATGAAAAACTGTTTTTT	TRBV3-1	TRBJ1-4	few	TRBD1
CASSQEGVQRINQPQHF	TGCGCCAGCAGCCAAGAGGGGGTACAGAGGATCAATCAGCCCCAGCATTTT	TRBV4-1	TRBJ1-5	few	.
CASSRSATYEQYF	TGTGCCAGCAGCCGGAGTGCTACCTACGAGCAGTACTTC	TRBV12-3/TRBV12-4	TRBJ2-7	few	.
CSVEGPQGRAYNEQFF	TGCAGCGTTGAGGGACCACAGGGGAGGGCCTACAATGAGCAGTTCTTC	TRBV29-1	TRBJ2-1	few	.
CASSPREGFYEQYF	TGCGCCAGCAGCCCCCGTGAGGGATTCTACGAGCAGTACTTC	TRBV4-1	TRBJ2-7	few	.
CASSQFTTSGTEQFF	TGTGCCAGCAGCCAATTTACAACAAGCGGGACTGAGCAGTTCTTC	TRBV2	TRBJ2-1	.	TRBD2
CASSLEAGQGNSPLHF	TGTGCCAGCAGCTTAGAAGCGGGACAGGGTAATTCACCCCTCCACTTT	TRBV13	TRBJ1-6	few	TRBD1
CASSSSGWYEQYF	TGTGCCAGCAGCTCCAGCGGGTGGTACGAGCAGTACTTC	TRBV7-9	TRBJ2-7	few	.
CSVWTRSGLDEQFF	TGCAGCGTGTGGACTAGATCTGGGTTGGATGAGCAGTTCTTC	TRBV29-1	TRBJ2-1	few	TRBD2
CSHQVAGRNNEQFF	TGCAGTCACCAGGTAGCGGGAAGAAACAATGAGCAGTTCTTC	TRBV20-1	TRBJ2-1	.	TRBD2
CASSHRDVIYEQYF	TGTGCCAGCAGCCACAGGGATGTGATTTACGAGCAGTACTTC	TRBV6-1	TRBJ2-7	few	.
CAISEPGTGRGEQFF	TGTGCCATCAGTGAGCCGGGGACAGGGCGGGGTGAGCAGTTCTTC	TRBV10-3	TRBJ2-1	few	TRBD1
CASSADRGETQYF	TGTGCCAGCAGCGCAGACAGGGGAGAGACCCAGTACTTC	TRBV7-3	TRBJ2-5	.	TRBD1
CASSSIRGSSYNEQFF	TGTGCCAGCAGCTCCATAAGGGGGAGCTCCTACAATGAGCAGTTCTTC	TRBV5-4	TRBJ2-1	.	.
CASSLGTGTRYNEQFF	TGTGCCAGCAGTTTAGGGACCGGGACTAGATACAATGAGCAGTTCTTC	TRBV28	TRBJ2-1	.	TRBD2
CSVVLQGNYGYTF	TGCAGCGTTGTACTCCAGGGTAACTATGGCTACACCTTC	TRBV29-1	TRBJ1-2	few	.